This entry lists 18 T cell receptor beta chains sequenced from one sample in a study of vaccination effects on CD4 cells after COVID-19. Libraries were prepared by immunoSEQ multiplex PCR; TCRdb keeps only in-frame clonotypes and omits some of them. The sample gives 35,000 to 40,000 clones, around 70% of which show up once; 15% to 20% is in the top ten. These TCRs are of unknown antigen specificity. The ViraFEST assay expanded antigen-specific CD4+ T cells with viral peptide pools before sequencing. At the end of about 10 days of culture, CD4+ T cells were isolated. The person's infection with SARS-CoV-2, confirmed by PCR, took place between March and December 2020. This specimen consisted of CD4+ T cells from PBMCs cultured with HCoV-NL63 spike peptides, obtained before COVID-19 vaccination. These receptors were obtained from a human donor who had a prior SARS-CoV-2 infection.

The chain employs TRBV5-6 and TRBJ2-7, with 12 bases aligning to TRBD1. V lost 4 bases and J lost 0; bases outside the gene matches: 2. CDR3 length: 15 amino acids. Germline V gene sequence: CDR1 SGHDT, CDR2 YYEEEE. CDR3: CASSRDRGLSYEQYF. The CDR3 bases are TGTGCCAGCAGCAGGGACAGGGGGCTCTCCTACGAGCAGTACTTC.

The CDR3: CASSPQGRDSPLHF. In DNA, the CDR3 is TGTGCCAGCAGCCCCCAGGGCAGAGATTCACCCCTCCACTTT. The J gene is TRBJ1-6, the V gene TRBV7-8; possible D gene TRBD1, 5 bases. The V gene lost 5 bases and the J gene lost 8 bases, with 13 bases spanning the gap. Germline CDR1 is SGHVS and CDR2 is FQNEAQ. The CDR3 covers 14 residues. The full variable domain, in which reference TRBV7-8 and TRBJ1-6 provide the parts outside the CDR3, is GAGVSQSPRYKVAKRGQDVALRCDPISGHVSLFWYQQALGQGPEFLTYFQNEAQLDKSGLPSDRFFAERPEGSVSTLKIQRTQQEDSAVYLCASSPQGRDSPLHFGNGTRLTVT.

This sequence joins TRBV5-1 and TRBJ2-3; D is undetermined. The V and J ends lost 4 bases and 4 bases respectively, with 10 bases between them. Germline lookup yields CDR1 SGHRS and CDR2 YFSETQ. The CDR3 is 13 residues long. This chain's CDR3 is CASSEGPADTQYF. The CDR3 DNA reads TGCGCCAGCAGCGAAGGGCCCGCAGATACGCAGTATTTT.

This clone was picked up a small number of times. The chain carries TRBV7-2 and TRBJ2-2; 7 bases line up with TRBD2. Germline lookup yields CDR1 SGHTA and CDR2 FQGNSA. V lost 6 bases, J lost 5 bases, and 3 bases stayed unmatched. The CDR3 totals 13 residues. The CDR3 protein is CASRSLATGELFF. The CDR3 DNA sequence: TGTGCCAGCAGATCACTAGCGACCGGGGAGCTGTTTTTT.

The chain uses TRBV7-2 and TRBJ2-1, with TRBD1 identical over 7 bases. Trimming at V came to 3 bases and at J to 4 bases, leaving 18 bases not matched to a gene. CDR3 size: 19 residues. Per the germline V gene, CDR1 is SGHTA and CDR2 is FQGNSA. The CDR3 is CASSFSLLKRGPLYNEQFF. DNA of the CDR3: TGTGCCAGCAGCTTCTCTCTACTCAAAAGGGGGCCGTTATACAATGAGCAGTTCTTC.

The chain uses TRBV4-2 and TRBJ2-7; D remains ambiguous. Per germline, CDR1 LGHNA and CDR2 YNFKEQ. The V end was cut by 1 base, the J end by 7 bases, with 23 bases between. The length of the CDR3 is 17 residues. This CDR3 reads CASSQVRTRYDVREQYF. CDR3 nucleotide sequence: TGTGCCAGCAGCCAAGTCCGAACCCGGTACGACGTACGGGAGCAGTACTTC.

The sample holds a few counts of this clone. The CDR3 DNA reads TGTGCCAGTAGTATAGCTTCACAGGGTGAAGGGCAGCCCCAGCATTTT. Its protein product is CASSIASQGEGQPQHF. The chain is built from TRBV19 and TRBJ1-5; a possible D gene is TRBD1 (6 bases). Trimming pared 1 base from V and 7 bases from J, leaving 17 bases between. The CDR3 runs 16 residues. Germline lookup yields CDR1 LNHDA and CDR2 SQIVND (reference sequence). Looking up the rest from reference TRBV19 and TRBJ1-5 gives the full variable domain: DGGITQSPKYLFRKEGQNVTLSCEQNLNHDAMYWYRQDPGQGLRLIYYSQIVNDFQKGDIAEGYSVSREKKESFPLTVTSAQKNPTAFYLCASSIASQGEGQPQHFGDGTRLSIL.

The rearrangement uses TRBV20-1 and TRBJ2-1; TRBD2 matches 11 bases. Looked up from germline, CDR1 is DFQATT and CDR2 is SNEGSKA (reference sequence). J lost 2 bases, V lost 3 bases, and 9 bases had no gene match. This CDR3 spans 17 amino acids. DNA of the CDR3: TGCAGTGCTAGTTCTAGCGGGGGGCCGCAAGCCTACAATGAGCAGTTCTTC. It encodes CSASSSGGPQAYNEQFF.

The chain links TRBV4-3 to TRBJ1-6; D is perhaps TRBD1 (5 bases). Trimming took 0 bases from V and 9 from J, leaving 12 bases between them. Germline CDR1 is LGHNA and CDR2 is YSLEER. The CDR3 has 15 residues. The CDR3, as DNA: TGCGCCAGCAGCCAAGAAGTTAGGGGAGGTTCACCCCTCCACTTT. It yields the protein CASSQEVRGGSPLHF.

This clone was found a few times. The chain links TRBV4-2 to TRBJ2-7; no firm D call. Looked up from germline, CDR1 is LGHNA and CDR2 is YNFKEQ. The CDR3 sequence is 15 residues long. V lost 0 bases, J lost 3 bases, and 12 bases lay in between. The CDR3 DNA sequence: TGTGCCAGCAGCCAAGATAGGTCTGGATACTACGAGCAGTACTTC. It yields the protein CASSQDRSGYYEQYF.

The CDR3 loop reads CASSFVAESSYEQYF. DNA of the CDR3: TGTGCCAGCAGTTTCGTAGCGGAGAGCTCCTACGAGCAGTACTTC. The V and J genes are TRBV9 and TRBJ2-7; tentatively, D is TRBD2 (6 bases). Trimming took 5 bases from V and 0 from J, leaving 15 bases between them. This CDR3 contains 15 residues. Germline values: CDR1 SGDLS, CDR2 YYNGEE.

The gene calls are TRBV9 and TRBJ2-3; D is uncertain. CDR1 and CDR2 (germline): SGDLS, YYNGEE. Trimming left V 0 bases short and J 1 base short, with 12 bases between. CDR3 length: 16 amino acids. The CDR3 loop is CASSVAPTSGTDTQYF. In nucleotides, the CDR3 is TGTGCCAGCAGCGTAGCACCTACTTCGGGCACAGATACGCAGTATTTT.

This clone was counted once. The chain links TRBV2 to TRBJ2-7; either TRBD1 or TRBD2 may supply D (5 bases each). The length of the CDR3 is 13 residues. Trimming pared 6 bases from V and 2 bases from J, leaving 11 bases between. CDR1 and CDR2 from the germline V gene are SNHLY and FYNNEI. This CDR3 is CASRGDGTYEQYF. CDR3 in DNA: TGTGCCAGCAGGGGGGACGGAACCTACGAGCAGTACTTC.

This sequence joins TRBV11-2 and TRBJ2-5, with 8 bases fitting TRBD1. V dropped 1 base and J dropped 1; count of bases not matched to a gene: 5. The germline V gene has CDR1 SGHAT and CDR2 FQNNGV. The CDR3 extends over 16 amino acids. The chain's CDR3 is CASSLGPGGIQETQYF. Here the CDR3 DNA reads TGTGCCAGCAGCTTAGGCCCAGGGGGCATCCAAGAGACCCAGTACTTC. Full variable domain (outside the CDR3, taken from reference TRBV11-2 and TRBJ2-5): EAGVAQSPRYKIIEKRQSVAFWCNPISGHATLYWYQQILGQGPKLLIQFQNNGVVDDSQLPKDRFSAERLKGVDSTLKIQPAKLEDSAVYLCASSLGPGGIQETQYFGPGTRLLVL.

This rearrangement joins TRBV19 to TRBJ1-2, with D perhaps matching TRBD1 (5 bases). This CDR3 is built from 15 residues. Trimming removed 1 base at V and 5 bases at J, with 14 bases between. Looked up from germline, CDR1 is LNHDA and CDR2 is SQIVND (reference sequence). The CDR3 DNA reads as TGTGCCAGTAGTATAGTCCGTGGGGCCTCTTATGGCTACACCTTC. This sequence encodes CASSIVRGASYGYTF.

V usage is TRBV19 and J usage is TRBJ1-2; the D is unclear. Germline V lookup: CDR1 LNHDA, CDR2 SQIVND (reference sequence). This CDR3 contains 17 residues. V was clipped by 3 bases and J by 3 bases, with 20 bases between them. The CDR3 coding sequence is TGTGCCAGTAGTATCGTCTCTTTTGGGAGCGCGGACTATGGCTACACCTTC. Residues: CASSIVSFGSADYGYTF. Supplemented by reference TRBV19 and TRBJ1-2, the full variable domain reads DGGITQSPKYLFRKEGQNVTLSCEQNLNHDAMYWYRQDPGQGLRLIYYSQIVNDFQKGDIAEGYSVSREKKESFPLTVTSAQKNPTAFYLCASSIVSFGSADYGYTFGSGTRLTVV.

Note on this clone: An end of the junction differs from the germline gene, which may be a read error. V usage is TRBV7-9 and J usage is TRBJ2-7; D is perhaps TRBD2 (5 bases). The germline V gene has CDR1 SEHNR and CDR2 FQNEAQ (reference sequence). This CDR3 comprises 12 residues. The CDR3 DNA reads TGTGCCAGCAGCTTGTCAACGACTATCCCCCACTTC. This encodes CASSLSTTIPHF. Full variable domain (remainder filled in from reference TRBV7-9 and TRBJ2-7): DTGVSQNPRHKITKRGQNVTFRCDPISEHNRLYWYRQTLGQGPEFLTYFQNEAQLEKSRLLSDRFSAERPKGSFSTLEIQRTEQGDSAMYLCASSLSTTIPHFGPGTRLTVT.

There are a few counts of this clone. The V call is TRBV2, the J call TRBJ1-2; tentative D call: TRBD1 (6 bases). The germline V gene has CDR1 SNHLY and CDR2 FYNNEI. The CDR3 length is 13 residues. V was cut by 1 base and J by 7 bases, with 10 bases left in between. The CDR3 DNA sequence: TGTGCCAGCAGTGAAGAGGGGGGAACTGGCTACACCTTC. It encodes CASSEEGGTGYTF. The full variable domain, in which reference TRBV2 and TRBJ1-2 provide the parts outside the CDR3, is EPEVTQTPSHQVTQMGQEVILRCVPISNHLYFYWYRQILGQKVEFLVSFYNNEISEKSEIFDDQFSVERPDGSNFTLKIRSTKLEDSAMYFCASSEEGGTGYTFGSGTRLTVV.